This record covers a single TCR beta chain. The antigen is undetermined. This sample was taken from a study of cytomegalovirus exposure and HLA in healthy donors. Study results and limitations: A prior analysis recorded that most TCR beta V segments were productive about 87% or about 30% of the time. An observed cluster of highly shared sequence variants was recorded as a likely sequencing artifact.

Trimming took 4 bases from V and 7 from J, leaving 18 bases between them. Germline CDR1 is SGDLS and CDR2 is YYNGEE. The CDR3 has 14 amino acids. Vbeta (60) and Jbeta (13) primers were used in the PCR. Sequencing used immunoSEQ multiplex PCR; TCRdb keeps in-frame clones, though not all of them. This table holds under 150,000 clones, about three quarters found once. The rearrangement links TRBV9 to TRBJ2-7; no reliable D call. This clonotype originated in a woman aged 25 to 39 in good health and CMV-seronegative. The specimen sequenced was PBMCs. The chain's CDR3 is CASSPHDKLREQYF. The CDR3 DNA sequence: TGTGCCAGCAGCCCCCACGATAAGCTACGAGAGCAGTACTTC.